This T cell receptor beta chain comes out of a study of T-cell reconstitution after alpha-beta-depleted transplantation in children. General study points: By one year post-transplant, T-cell counts and diversity largely arose from T cells that were newly produced. High day-60 TCRbeta diversity in some patients came from surviving recipient T cells and thymic progenitors. At around two months after transplant, the alpha-beta T cells were reportedly derived from several hundred expanded clones that came from non-depleted graft cells.

In its sample, this clonotype was seen a few times. What it recognizes is unknown. J was trimmed by 6 bases and V by 6 bases; bases with no gene match: 4. Per the germline V gene, CDR1 is SGHTA and CDR2 is FQGTGA. CDR3 length: 13 residues. Construction of the TCRbeta library involved unique molecular identifiers. TCRdb called the PCR reads again in MiXCR, with one record for every CDR3 protein. Found here are some 350,000 distinct CDR3 sequences, roughly 16% of them singletons; the top ten hold roughly 41%. The TCR sequence derives from a male patient aged 2 to 10 who had a stem cell transplant for acute lymphoblastic leukemia, so the T cells may come from the graft donor. This specimen consisted of PBMCs, mostly from graft donor cells, obtained 360 days after TCRalphabeta/CD19-depleted stem cell transplant. This chain connects TRBV7-3 to TRBJ2-1, with TRBD2 matching over 8 bases. The CDR3 here is CASSNGRGNEQFF. The CDR3 DNA follows: TGTGCCAGCAGTAACGGGAGGGGCAATGAGCAGTTCTTC.